Presented here are 14 T cell receptor beta chains from one specimen sequenced in a study. TCRdb analysed the RT-PCR reads with MiXCR anew, one entry per CDR3 protein. The profile shows almost 700,000 distinct CDR3 sequences, 14% of them singletons. The sequenced sample consisted of memory CD4+ T cells from blood. The source of these receptors is a female donor in good health, serving as a healthy control.

CDR3 DNA: TGTGCCACCAGCAGAGGGGTCGGCTACACCTTC. It translates to CATSRGVGYTF. V is TRBV15 and J is TRBJ1-2; the D is unclear. This CDR3 has 11 amino acids. Per the germline V gene, CDR1 is LNHNV and CDR2 is YYDKDF (reference sequence). V lost 1 base and J lost 8, with 5 bases in between.

V is TRBV6-5 and J is TRBJ1-2; D is possibly TRBD1 (5 bases). V shed 6 bases and J shed 8 bases, with 16 bases lying between them. This CDR3 comprises 13 residues. CDR1 MNHEY and CDR2 SVGAGI come from the germline V gene. CDR3 coding DNA: TGTGCCAGCAGGGAAGGTCAGGGTAGAGGCTACACCTTC. Translated, it gives CASREGQGRGYTF.

V gene TRBV19 combines with J gene TRBJ1-2; the D is unclear. The germline V and J ends were trimmed by 9 bases and 3 bases, with 5 bases remaining between them. Germline values: CDR1 LNHDA, CDR2 SQIVND (reference sequence). The CDR3 totals 10 residues. The CDR3 bases are TGTGCCAGGGGTGACTATGGCTACACCTTC. As protein: CARGDYGYTF.

There are a few counts of this clonotype. CDR3 coding DNA: TGTGCCAGCAGGATGGAGGCAACAGATACGCAGTATTTT. Its translation: CASRMEATDTQYF. The chain recombines TRBV28 with TRBJ2-3, with TRBD2 as a possible D gene (5 bases). The CDR3 runs 13 residues. From germline, CDR1 is MDHEN and CDR2 SYDVKM. Trimming took 6 bases from V and 3 from J, leaving 10 bases between them. Full variable domain (outside the CDR3, taken from reference TRBV28 and TRBJ2-3): DVKVTQSSRYLVKRTGEKVFLECVQDMDHENMFWYRQDPGLGLRLIYFSYDVKMKEKGDIPEGYSVSREKKERFSLILESASTNQTSMYLCASRMEATDTQYFGPGTRLTVL.

This clonotype was seen at least ten times. The chain uses TRBV29-1 and TRBJ1-2, with D maybe TRBD1 (5 bases). The CDR3 is 13 amino acids. From germline, CDR1 is SQVTM and CDR2 ANQGSEA. Trimming shortened V by 3 bases and J by 2 bases, and 10 bases separated the two germline ends. The CDR3 DNA sequence: TGCAGCGTTGAGGAGGGGACCAACTATGGCTACACCTTC. It specifies CSVEEGTNYGYTF.

This clonotype was seen a handful of times. The CDR3 sequence is CASSQEFRGQYYEQYF. The CDR3, as DNA: TGCGCCAGCAGCCAAGAATTTCGGGGACAGTACTACGAGCAGTACTTC. This chain connects TRBV4-3 to TRBJ2-7, with 7 bases lining up with TRBD1. This CDR3 spans 16 amino acids. From germline, CDR1 is LGHNA and CDR2 YSLEER. V lost 0 bases, J lost 3 bases, and 8 bases stayed unmatched.

This clonotype was observed a few times. The chain has TRBV30 and TRBJ1-1; no reliable D call. The V gene's germline CDR1 is GTSNPN and CDR2 SVGIG (reference sequence). V lost 4 bases and J lost 3, with 12 bases in between. The CDR3 covers 13 residues. CDR3 nucleotides: TGTGCCTGGAACGATTTTAGGTACACTGAAGCTTTCTTT. Translated, it gives CAWNDFRYTEAFF.

This clonotype was seen a handful of times. The chain has TRBV5-1 and TRBJ2-1, with 11 bases aligning to TRBD1. This CDR3 contains 15 residues. The germline CDR1 and CDR2 sequences are SGHRS and YFSETQ. V lost 2 bases to trimming and J lost 7 bases; unmatched junction nucleotides: 5. CDR3 DNA sequence: TGCGCCAGCAGCTTTGTGGGACAGGGGGGAAATGAGCAGTTCTTC. Its protein is CASSFVGQGGNEQFF.

This clonotype was seen many times. V is TRBV10-3 and J is TRBJ2-7; 9 bases align to TRBD1. Germline CDR1 ENHRY, CDR2 SYGVKD. The CDR3 is 16 amino acids. Unmatched junction bases numbered 10, after V lost 2 bases and J lost 5 bases. The CDR3 DNA reads as TGTGCCATCAGTGAGGCCCTTATGACAGGGGGTAACGAGCAGTACTTC. Its protein product is CAISEALMTGGNEQYF.

The V call is TRBV7-9, the J call TRBJ2-7; D ambiguous. V lost 7 bases, J lost 2 bases, and 15 bases lay in between. Germline lookup yields CDR1 SEHNR and CDR2 FQNEAQ (reference sequence). The CDR3 totals 14 residues. CDR3 sequence (DNA): TGTGCCAGCATGATTTCGGCAGGAGCCTACGAGCAGTACTTC. Translating gives CASMISAGAYEQYF.

The chain combines TRBV7-2 with TRBJ2-3; possible D gene TRBD1, 6 bases. The germline gives CDR1 SGHTA, CDR2 FQGNSA. Trimming pared 5 bases from V and 2 bases from J, leaving 11 bases between. The CDR3 loop spans 14 amino acids. The CDR3 is CASSPNRDTDTQYF. DNA for the CDR3: TGTGCCAGCAGCCCTAACAGGGACACAGATACGCAGTATTTT. Based on the CDR3 plus reference TRBV7-2 and TRBJ2-3, the full variable domain is GAGVSQSPSNKVTEKGKDVELRCDPISGHTALYWYRQSLGQGLEFLIYFQGNSAPDKSGLPSDRFSAERTGGSVSTLTIQRTQQEDSAVYLCASSPNRDTDTQYFGPGTRLTVL.

In its sample, this clonotype was seen many times. The V and J genes are TRBV12-3 or TRBV12-4 and TRBJ1-2; D is uncertain. Trimming removed 0 bases at V and 6 bases at J, with 5 bases between. The CDR3 is 12 amino acids. CDR3 DNA sequence: TGTGCCAGCAGTTTAGCGGCGAATGGCTACACCTTC. Residues: CASSLAANGYTF.

At least ten counts were recorded for this clonotype. The genes are TRBV5-1 and TRBJ2-5; D not resolved. V was pared by 5 bases and J by 1 base, with 12 bases between. Germline lookup yields CDR1 SGHRS and CDR2 YFSETQ. The CDR3 loop spans 14 amino acids. CDR3 residues: CASSDTVVQETQYF. The CDR3 nucleotides read TGCGCCAGCAGTGACACGGTGGTCCAAGAGACCCAGTACTTC. The whole variable domain, remainder taken from reference TRBV5-1 and TRBJ2-5, is KAGVTQTPRYLIKTRGQQVTLSCSPISGHRSVSWYQQTPGQGLQFLFEYFSETQRNKGNFPGRFSGRQFSNSRSEMNVSTLELGDSALYLCASSDTVVQETQYFGPGTRLLVL.

The J gene is TRBJ1-5, the V gene TRBV7-2; unclear D gene. Trimming left V 5 bases short and J 7 bases short, with 24 bases between. CDR3 length: 17 residues. CDR1 SGHTA and CDR2 FQGNSA come from the germline V gene. CDR3 protein: CASSPLPRGVFGQPQHF. CDR3 nucleotide sequence: TGTGCCAGCAGCCCCCTCCCTCGTGGAGTTTTTGGGCAGCCCCAGCATTTT.